The clone carrying this T cell receptor (beta chain) was seen more than once but under ten times. The antigen is unknown. Germline values: CDR1 SGDLS, CDR2 YYNGEE. The CDR3 totals 18 residues. The trim removed 4 bases at V and 2 bases at J, leaving 13 bases unmatched. The record originates from a study of beta chain features in type 1 diabetes. Points from the study as a whole: When Type 1 diabetes patients were examined, their TCRB CDR3s proved moderately but significantly shorter in all four CD4+ subsets.

There was one heparinised blood draw per donor, averaging approximately 120 mL. Sorted populations all had greater than 95% purity. All of the isolated RNA was reverse transcribed, so expressed TCRB transcripts were sequenced. This table comes from immunoSEQ multiplex PCR, and its TCRdb copy is limited to in-frame clones, with some not included. The sample contains around 450,000 clones, approximately 10% of which appear only once. The clonotype originates from a woman aged 18-30 years in good health. The sequencing input was naive CD4+ T cells from blood. The chain carries TRBV9 and TRBJ2-1, with 9 nucleotides matching TRBD2. CDR3 sequence: CASSLHFSGRTPYNEQFF. The CDR3 nucleotides are TGTGCCAGCAGCCTCCATTTTAGCGGGAGAACCCCCTACAATGAGCAGTTCTTC.